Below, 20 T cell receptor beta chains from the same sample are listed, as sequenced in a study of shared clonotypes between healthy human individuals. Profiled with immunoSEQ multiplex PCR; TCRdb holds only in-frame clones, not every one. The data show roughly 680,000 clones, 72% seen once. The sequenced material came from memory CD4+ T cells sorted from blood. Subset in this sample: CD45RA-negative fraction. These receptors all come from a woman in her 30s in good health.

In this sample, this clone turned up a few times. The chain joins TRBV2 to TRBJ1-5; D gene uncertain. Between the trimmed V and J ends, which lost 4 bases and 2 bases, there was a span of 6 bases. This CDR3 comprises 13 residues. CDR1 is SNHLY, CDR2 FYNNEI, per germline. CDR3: CASSVEGNQPQHF. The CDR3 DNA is TGTGCCAGCAGTGTCGAGGGCAATCAGCCCCAGCATTTT.

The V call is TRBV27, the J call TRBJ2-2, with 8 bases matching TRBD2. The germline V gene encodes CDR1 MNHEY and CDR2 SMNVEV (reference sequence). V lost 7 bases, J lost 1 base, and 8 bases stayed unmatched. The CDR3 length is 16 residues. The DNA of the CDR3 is TGTGCCAGCACCCGGGGAGCGGGGGTGAACACCGGGGAGCTGTTTTTT. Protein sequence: CASTRGAGVNTGELFF.

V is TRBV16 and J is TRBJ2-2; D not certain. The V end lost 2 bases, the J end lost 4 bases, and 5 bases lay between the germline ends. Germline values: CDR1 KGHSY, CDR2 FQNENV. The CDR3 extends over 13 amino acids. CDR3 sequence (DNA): TGTGCCAGCAGCCAAGTGCCCACCGGGGAGCTGTTTTTT. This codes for CASSQVPTGELFF. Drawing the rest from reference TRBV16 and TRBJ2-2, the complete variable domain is GEEVAQTPKHLVRGEGQKAKLYCAPIKGHSYVFWYQQVLKNEFKFLISFQNENVFDETGMPKERFSAKCLPNSPCSLEIQATKLEDSAVYFCASSQVPTGELFFGEGSRLTVL.

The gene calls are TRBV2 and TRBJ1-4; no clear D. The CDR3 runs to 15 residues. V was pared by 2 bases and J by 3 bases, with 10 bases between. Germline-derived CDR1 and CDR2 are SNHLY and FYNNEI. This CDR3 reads CASSERGQSNEKLFF. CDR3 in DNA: TGTGCCAGCAGTGAAAGAGGGCAGTCTAATGAAAAACTGTTTTTT.

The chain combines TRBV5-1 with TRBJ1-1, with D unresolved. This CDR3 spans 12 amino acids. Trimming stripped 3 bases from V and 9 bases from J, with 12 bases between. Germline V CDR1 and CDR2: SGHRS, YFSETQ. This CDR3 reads CASSSNGGKAFF. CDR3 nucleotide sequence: TGCGCCAGCAGCTCCAATGGAGGTAAAGCTTTCTTT.

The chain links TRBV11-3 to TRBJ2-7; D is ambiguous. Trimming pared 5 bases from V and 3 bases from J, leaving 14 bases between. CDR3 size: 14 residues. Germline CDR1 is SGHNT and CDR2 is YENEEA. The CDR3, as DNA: TGTGCCAGCAGCCCGGATCCGGCGAACTACGAGCAGTACTTC. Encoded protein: CASSPDPANYEQYF.

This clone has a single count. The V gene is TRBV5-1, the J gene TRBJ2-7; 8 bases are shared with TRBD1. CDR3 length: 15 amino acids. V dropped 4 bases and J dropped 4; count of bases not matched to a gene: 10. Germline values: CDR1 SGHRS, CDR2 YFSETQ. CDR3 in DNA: TGCGCCAGCAGCCCGCGACAGGGGACGGCGTACGAGCAGTACTTC. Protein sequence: CASSPRQGTAYEQYF.

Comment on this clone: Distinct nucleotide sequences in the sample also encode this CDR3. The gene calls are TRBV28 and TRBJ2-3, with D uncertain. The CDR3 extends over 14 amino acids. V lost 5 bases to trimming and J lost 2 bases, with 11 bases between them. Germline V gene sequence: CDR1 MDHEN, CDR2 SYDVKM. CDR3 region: CASSLGLFTDTQYF. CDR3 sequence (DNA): TGTGCCAGCAGTCTTGGGCTGTTCACAGATACGCAGTATTTT.

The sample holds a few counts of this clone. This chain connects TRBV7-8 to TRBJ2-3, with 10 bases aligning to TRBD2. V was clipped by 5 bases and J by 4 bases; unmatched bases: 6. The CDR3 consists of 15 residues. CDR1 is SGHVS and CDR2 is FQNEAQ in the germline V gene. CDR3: CASSDSGGRADTQYF. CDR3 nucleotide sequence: TGTGCCAGCAGCGATAGCGGGGGGAGGGCAGATACGCAGTATTTT.

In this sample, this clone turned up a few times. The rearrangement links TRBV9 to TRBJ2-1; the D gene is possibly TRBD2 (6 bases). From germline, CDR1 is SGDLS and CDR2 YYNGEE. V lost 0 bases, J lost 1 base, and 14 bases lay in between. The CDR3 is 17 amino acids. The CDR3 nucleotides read TGTGCCAGCAGCGTAGGGTTTGCGGGAAAGTCCTACAATGAGCAGTTCTTC. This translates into CASSVGFAGKSYNEQFF.

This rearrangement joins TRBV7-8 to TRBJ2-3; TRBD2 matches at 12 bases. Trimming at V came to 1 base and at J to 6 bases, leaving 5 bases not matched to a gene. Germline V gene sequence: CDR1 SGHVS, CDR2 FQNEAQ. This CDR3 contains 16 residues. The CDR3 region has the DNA TGTGCCAGCAGCTTAGGGACTAGCGGGACTCTTGATACGCAGTATTTT. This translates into CASSLGTSGTLDTQYF.

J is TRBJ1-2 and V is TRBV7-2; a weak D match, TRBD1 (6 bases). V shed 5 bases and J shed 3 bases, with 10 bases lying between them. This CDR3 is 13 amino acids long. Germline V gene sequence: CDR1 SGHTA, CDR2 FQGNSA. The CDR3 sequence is CASSPGTYYGYTF. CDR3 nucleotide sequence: TGTGCCAGCAGCCCCGGGACATACTATGGCTACACCTTC.

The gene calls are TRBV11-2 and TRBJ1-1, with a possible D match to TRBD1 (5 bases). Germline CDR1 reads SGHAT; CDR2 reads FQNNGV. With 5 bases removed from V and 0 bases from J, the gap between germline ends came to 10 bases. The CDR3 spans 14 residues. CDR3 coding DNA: TGTGCCAGCAGCCAAGCAGGGATGAACACTGAAGCTTTCTTT. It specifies CASSQAGMNTEAFF.

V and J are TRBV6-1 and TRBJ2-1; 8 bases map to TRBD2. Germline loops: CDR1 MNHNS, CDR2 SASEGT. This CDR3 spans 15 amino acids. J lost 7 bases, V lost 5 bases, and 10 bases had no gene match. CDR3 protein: CASSLSGSIRNEQFF. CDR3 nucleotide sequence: TGTGCCAGCAGTCTGAGCGGGAGTATTAGAAATGAGCAGTTCTTC.

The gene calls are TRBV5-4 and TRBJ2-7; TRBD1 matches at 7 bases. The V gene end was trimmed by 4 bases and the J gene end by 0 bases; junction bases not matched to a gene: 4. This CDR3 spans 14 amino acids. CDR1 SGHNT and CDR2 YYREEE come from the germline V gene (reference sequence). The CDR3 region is CASSTQGPSYEQYF. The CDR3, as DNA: TGTGCCAGCAGCACACAGGGGCCCTCCTACGAGCAGTACTTC.

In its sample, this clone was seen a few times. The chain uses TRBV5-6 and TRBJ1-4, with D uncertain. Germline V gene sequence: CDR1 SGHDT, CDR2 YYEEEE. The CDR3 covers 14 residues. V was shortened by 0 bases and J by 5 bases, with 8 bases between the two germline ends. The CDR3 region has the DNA TGTGCCAGCAGCTTGGGCAGGCAGAATGAAAAACTGTTTTTT. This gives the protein CASSLGRQNEKLFF.

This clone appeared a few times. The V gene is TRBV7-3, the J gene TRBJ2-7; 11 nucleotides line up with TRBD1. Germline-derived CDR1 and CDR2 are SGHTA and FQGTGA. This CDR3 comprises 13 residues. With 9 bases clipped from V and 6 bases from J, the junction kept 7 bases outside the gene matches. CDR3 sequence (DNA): TGTGCCAGTTCGGACAGGGGGCCTAGCGAGCAGTACTTC. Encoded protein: CASSDRGPSEQYF.

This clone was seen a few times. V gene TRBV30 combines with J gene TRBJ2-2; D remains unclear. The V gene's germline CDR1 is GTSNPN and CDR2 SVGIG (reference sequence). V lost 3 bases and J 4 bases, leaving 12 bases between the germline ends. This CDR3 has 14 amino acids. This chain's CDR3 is CAWSLDSVTGELFF. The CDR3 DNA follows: TGTGCCTGGAGCTTAGATTCGGTCACCGGGGAGCTGTTTTTT.

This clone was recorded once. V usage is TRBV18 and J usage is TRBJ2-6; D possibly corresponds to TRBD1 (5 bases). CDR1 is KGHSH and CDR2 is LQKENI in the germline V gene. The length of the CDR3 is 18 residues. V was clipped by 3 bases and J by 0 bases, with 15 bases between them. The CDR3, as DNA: TGTGCCAGCTCACCTGGGTTACAGGTTCGCTCTGGGGCCAACGTCCTGACTTTC. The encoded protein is CASSPGLQVRSGANVLTF.

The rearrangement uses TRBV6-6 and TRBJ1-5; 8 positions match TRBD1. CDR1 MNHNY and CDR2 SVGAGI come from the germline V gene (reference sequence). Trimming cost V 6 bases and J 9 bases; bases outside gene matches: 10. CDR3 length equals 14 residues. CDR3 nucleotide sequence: TGTGCCAGCAGGCCGGACAGGGCCTTGAGGCCCCAGCATTTT. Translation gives CASRPDRALRPQHF.